This is a list of T cell receptor beta chains from one sample in a study of technical replicates of blood from a few donors. Sequenced by immunoSEQ multiplex PCR; TCRdb stores in-frame clones only, minus some. The table shows tens of thousands of clones, with 88% occurring only once. Sample: PBMCs. These receptors were obtained from a human donor in good health. Some clones in this sample may be carry-over from other donors' samples. Both conserved end residues are part of each CDR3. Each record gives: J gene, V gene, D gene, clone size, CDR3 DNA, CDR3 protein. D genes are given only for firm matches. Rows give clone size only sometimes, using once, few, many, or a class for an expanded clone.

J: TRBJ2-1
V: TRBV10-3
D: TRBD1
size: .
DNA: TGTGCCATCGGGACAGCCTACAATGAGCAGTTCTTC
CDR3: CAIGTAYNEQFF

J: TRBJ2-1
V: TRBV10-3
D: .
size: .
DNA: TGTGCCATCAGGGAAACAAGAGATGGAGCATATTTCTTC
CDR3: CAIRETRDGAYFF

J: TRBJ1-2
V: TRBV15
D: .
size: .
DNA: TGTGCCACCAGCAGGGAGAGGGGAGGCTATGGCTACACCTTC
CDR3: CATSRERGGYGYTF

J: TRBJ2-3
V: TRBV6-5
D: .
size: .
DNA: TGTGCCAGCAGTTACTCGGGCCGGGATACGCAGTATTTT
CDR3: CASSYSGRDTQYF

J: TRBJ2-3
V: TRBV5-1
D: TRBD1
size: .
DNA: TGCGCCAGCAGCCGGGACAGGGGGCGCACAGATACGCAGTATTTT
CDR3: CASSRDRGRTDTQYF

J: TRBJ2-7
V: TRBV5-4
D: TRBD1
size: .
DNA: TGTGCCAGCGGTCGGACAGGGGGCAACTACGAGCAGTACTTC
CDR3: CASGRTGGNYEQYF

J: TRBJ1-1
V: TRBV19
D: .
size: .
DNA: TGTGCCAGTAGCTCCGGCGGGGGAAGGGCTGAAGCTTTCTTT
CDR3: CASSSGGGRAEAFF

J: TRBJ1-2
V: TRBV7-6
D: TRBD1
size: .
DNA: TGTGCCAGCAGCAAGACAGGGGGTGGCTACACCTTC
CDR3: CASSKTGGGYTF

J: TRBJ1-5
V: TRBV6-1
D: TRBD1
size: .
DNA: TGTGCCAGCAGTGTCAAGACAGGGGGGTTTGATCAGCCCCAGCATTTT
CDR3: CASSVKTGGFDQPQHF

J: TRBJ1-2
V: TRBV7-9
D: .
size: .
DNA: TGTGCCAGCAGCTTGCAGGGAATGGGGTATGGCTACACCTTC
CDR3: CASSLQGMGYGYTF

J: TRBJ2-7
V: TRBV5-6
D: TRBD1
size: once
DNA: TGTGCCAGCAGCCCACAGGGGGCTACCTACGAGCAGTACTTC
CDR3: CASSPQGATYEQYF

J: TRBJ2-5
V: TRBV29-1
D: .
size: once
DNA: TGCAGCGTTGATAGCGGCCAAGAGACCCAGTACTTC
CDR3: CSVDSGQETQYF

J: TRBJ1-5
V: TRBV6-4
D: .
size: .
DNA: TGTGCCAGCAGTAGCTATAGCAATCAGCCCCAGCATTTT
CDR3: CASSSYSNQPQHF

J: TRBJ2-7
V: TRBV20-1
D: .
size: .
DNA: TGCAGTGCAGATAGGGGTCCCGAGCAGTACTTC
CDR3: CSADRGPEQYF

J: TRBJ1-2
V: TRBV15
D: .
size: .
DNA: TGTGCCACCAGCACCAATCGGGACATCCCTCTTTATGGCTACACCTTC
CDR3: CATSTNRDIPLYGYTF

J: TRBJ1-1
V: TRBV7-9
D: TRBD1
size: .
DNA: TGTGCCAGCAGCTCCGGGACAGGGGCTGGTTTGAACACTGAAGCTTTCTTT
CDR3: CASSSGTGAGLNTEAFF

J: TRBJ2-1
V: TRBV4-2
D: .
size: .
DNA: TGTGCCAGCAGCCAAGATTGGGCCTGGGACAATGAGCAGTTCTTC
CDR3: CASSQDWAWDNEQFF

J: TRBJ2-3
V: TRBV5-1
D: .
size: .
DNA: TGCGCCAGCAGCTTGGTCGGAGCGGGAGATACGCAGTATTTT
CDR3: CASSLVGAGDTQYF

J: TRBJ2-7
V: TRBV29-1
D: TRBD1
size: .
DNA: TGCAGCGTTGAGCCGAGACAGGGACAGCAGTACTTC
CDR3: CSVEPRQGQQYF

J: TRBJ1-5
V: TRBV7-8
D: .
size: .
DNA: TGTGCCAGCAGCTTAGGGTCCGGGGTGAGCAATCAGCCCCAGCATTTT
CDR3: CASSLGSGVSNQPQHF

J: TRBJ2-1
V: TRBV7-9
D: .
size: .
DNA: TGTGCCAGCAGCAACAGGATGTCGTTTGTTAATGAGCAGTTCTTC
CDR3: CASSNRMSFVNEQFF

J: TRBJ2-5
V: TRBV5-1
D: .
size: .
DNA: TGCGCCAGCAGCTTAGCCCAAGAGACCCAGTACTTC
CDR3: CASSLAQETQYF

J: TRBJ2-1
V: TRBV7-9
D: .
size: .
DNA: TGTGCCAGCAGCTTAGGGCGGGGCGGGTACAATGAGCAGTTCTTC
CDR3: CASSLGRGGYNEQFF

J: TRBJ2-1
V: TRBV19
D: .
size: .
DNA: TGTGCCAGTAGTCTCGACTTCAGCTCCTACAATGAGCAGTTCTTC
CDR3: CASSLDFSSYNEQFF

J: TRBJ2-1
V: TRBV7-3
D: .
size: .
DNA: TGTGCCAGCAGCTTAAGGGTAGCCGGTGAGCAGTTCTTC
CDR3: CASSLRVAGEQFF

J: TRBJ1-1
V: TRBV5-6
D: .
size: .
DNA: TGTGCCAGCAGCCTAGGGGACACTGAAGCTTTCTTT
CDR3: CASSLGDTEAFF

J: TRBJ1-2
V: TRBV9
D: .
size: .
DNA: TGTGCCAGCAGCGGTGGGCAGGACTATGGCTACACCTTC
CDR3: CASSGGQDYGYTF

J: TRBJ2-7
V: TRBV10-1
D: TRBD1
size: .
DNA: TGCGCCAGCTCCAGATCGGACAGGGATCTCTACGAGCAGTACTTC
CDR3: CASSRSDRDLYEQYF

J: TRBJ1-1
V: TRBV5-1
D: .
size: .
DNA: TGCGCCAGCAGGGGGGCGGCAATGAACACTGAAGCTTTCTTT
CDR3: CASRGAAMNTEAFF

J: TRBJ2-7
V: TRBV6-5
D: TRBD1
size: .
DNA: TGTGCCAGCAGTCAGCCAGGGGGCCGTTACGAGCAGTACTTC
CDR3: CASSQPGGRYEQYF

J: TRBJ2-2
V: TRBV2
D: .
size: .
DNA: TGTGCCAGCAGTGAGAGGGAGTACGCCGGGGAGCTGTTTTTT
CDR3: CASSEREYAGELFF

J: TRBJ2-7
V: TRBV4-3
D: TRBD2
size: .
DNA: TGCGCCAGCAGCCAAGATTGGGCTAGCGGGAGCTACGAGCAGTACTTC
CDR3: CASSQDWASGSYEQYF

J: TRBJ1-3
V: TRBV7-6
D: TRBD1
size: once
DNA: TGTGCCAGCAGCGACCGGGACAGGGGAGAGGCTGGAAACACCATATATTTT
CDR3: CASSDRDRGEAGNTIYF

J: TRBJ1-1
V: TRBV9
D: .
size: .
DNA: TGTGCCAGCAGCGTTTCTATAAGCGGAAACACTGAAGCTTTCTTT
CDR3: CASSVSISGNTEAFF

J: TRBJ2-5
V: TRBV7-9
D: TRBD1
size: few
DNA: TGTGCCAGCAGCTTTTGGTCCGGGACAGCAGAGACCCAGTACTTC
CDR3: CASSFWSGTAETQYF

J: TRBJ2-3
V: TRBV7-3
D: TRBD2
size: .
DNA: TGTGCCAGCAGCCTATACGGGGGGGTGACAGATACGCAGTATTTT
CDR3: CASSLYGGVTDTQYF

J: TRBJ2-7
V: TRBV29-1
D: TRBD1
size: .
DNA: TGCAGCGTTGAAAGGGACAGGGAACACGAGCAGTACTTC
CDR3: CSVERDREHEQYF

J: TRBJ1-3
V: TRBV13
D: .
size: .
DNA: TGTGCCAGCAGACGGGTCTCTGGAAACACCATATATTTT
CDR3: CASRRVSGNTIYF

J: TRBJ1-4
V: TRBV2
D: .
size: .
DNA: TGTGCCAGCAGTGGAGGGGGACGTGAAAAACTGTTTTTT
CDR3: CASSGGGREKLFF

J: TRBJ2-7
V: TRBV27
D: TRBD2
size: .
DNA: TGTGCCAGCAGTTTACAGCCCGCGGTTAGCGGGTGGTACGAGCAGTACTTC
CDR3: CASSLQPAVSGWYEQYF

J: TRBJ2-1
V: TRBV5-1
D: .
size: .
DNA: TGCGCCAGCAGCCGGACAGCGAGCTCCTACAATGAGCAGTTCTTC
CDR3: CASSRTASSYNEQFF

J: TRBJ2-1
V: TRBV13
D: TRBD2
size: .
DNA: TGTGCCAGCAGCGCCGGGACTAGCGGAGACAATGAGCAGTTCTTC
CDR3: CASSAGTSGDNEQFF

J: TRBJ2-5
V: TRBV4-3
D: .
size: .
DNA: TGCGCCAGCAGCCAAGTTGGAGGGGTAGAGACCCAGTACTTC
CDR3: CASSQVGGVETQYF

J: TRBJ2-7
V: TRBV5-5
D: .
size: .
DNA: TGTGCCAGCAGCTTGTCCCCGGCGGGGAGCTCCTACGAGCAGTACTTC
CDR3: CASSLSPAGSSYEQYF

J: TRBJ2-5
V: TRBV23-1
D: TRBD2
size: .
DNA: TGCGCCAGCAGTCCTGCTAGCGGGAGGGCCCGGGAGACCCAGTACTTC
CDR3: CASSPASGRARETQYF

J: TRBJ2-7
V: TRBV11-2
D: .
size: .
DNA: TGTGCCAGCAGCTTGGAGGGGGCGTACGAGCAGTACTTC
CDR3: CASSLEGAYEQYF

J: TRBJ2-3
V: TRBV7-8
D: TRBD2
size: .
DNA: TGTGCCAGCAGCTCAGAACCGGGACTAAGCACAGATACGCAGTATTTT
CDR3: CASSSEPGLSTDTQYF

J: TRBJ2-1
V: TRBV29-1
D: TRBD2
size: .
DNA: TGCAGCGTTGAACCTAGCGGGAGTGAGCAGTTCTTC
CDR3: CSVEPSGSEQFF

J: TRBJ2-2
V: TRBV7-3
D: .
size: .
DNA: TGTGCCAGCAAGCGGGACATCAACACCGGGGAGCTGTTTTTT
CDR3: CASKRDINTGELFF

J: TRBJ1-1
V: TRBV6-5
D: .
size: few
DNA: TGTGCCAGCAAACCAATTATTCAGGGGAGGGGGGAGGCTTTCTTT
CDR3: CASKPIIQGRGEAFF

J: TRBJ1-4
V: TRBV9
D: TRBD1
size: .
DNA: TGTGCCAGCAGTGGGACAGGGAGTGCGGAAAAACTGTTTTTT
CDR3: CASSGTGSAEKLFF